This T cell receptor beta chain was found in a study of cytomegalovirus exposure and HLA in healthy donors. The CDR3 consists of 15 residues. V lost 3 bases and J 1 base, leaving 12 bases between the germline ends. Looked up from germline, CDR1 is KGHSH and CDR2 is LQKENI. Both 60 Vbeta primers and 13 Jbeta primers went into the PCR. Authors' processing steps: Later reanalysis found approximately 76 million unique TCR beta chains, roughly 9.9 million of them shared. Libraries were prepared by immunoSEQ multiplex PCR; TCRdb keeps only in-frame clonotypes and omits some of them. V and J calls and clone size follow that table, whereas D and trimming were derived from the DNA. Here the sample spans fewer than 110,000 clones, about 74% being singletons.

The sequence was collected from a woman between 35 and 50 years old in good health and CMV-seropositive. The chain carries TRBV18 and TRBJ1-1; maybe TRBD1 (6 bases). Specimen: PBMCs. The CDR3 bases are TGTGCCAGCTCACCCCGACAGGTCGGGAACACTGAAGCTTTCTTT. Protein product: CASSPRQVGNTEAFF.